Presented here are 18 T cell receptor beta chains from one specimen sequenced in a study of blood T cell repertoires in COVID-19. Only in-frame clones appear in the TCRdb table, and some are missing; sequencing was by immunoSEQ multiplex PCR. The sample holds fewer than 250,000 clones, 88% seen once. The sequenced material came from PBMCs or T cells enriched from blood (not recorded which). These receptors were obtained from a woman in her thirties who had been exposed to COVID-19.

The chain joins TRBV6-5 to TRBJ1-5; TRBD1 might be the D (6 bases). Germline V gene data show CDR1 as MNHEY and CDR2 as SVGAGI. The V and J ends lost 5 bases and 3 bases respectively, with 8 bases between them. The CDR3 loop spans 13 amino acids. CDR3 sequence reads: CASSRDTNQPQHF. The CDR3 bases are TGTGCCAGCAGTCGGGACACCAATCAGCCCCAGCATTTT.

A word on this clone: Relative to the germline gene, one junction end is altered; a read error may explain this. The CDR3 DNA reads TGTGCCAGCTCCCTCTACCATGAGCAGTTCTTC. Its translation: CASSLYHEQFF. The chain joins TRBV2 to TRBJ2-1; D is uncertain. This CDR3 is 11 amino acids long. Germline V lookup: CDR1 SNHLY, CDR2 FYNNEI.

This chain links TRBV24-1 with TRBJ2-2; TRBD1 aligns across 8 bases. There are 16 residues in the CDR3. Germline loops: CDR1 KGHDR, CDR2 SFDVKD. V shed 3 bases and J 6 bases; nucleotides not matched to a gene: 8. The CDR3 region has the DNA TGTGCCACCAGTGATACGAGGGACAGGTGGTCCGGGGAGCTGTTTTTT. Residues: CATSDTRDRWSGELFF.

The V and J genes are TRBV6-5 and TRBJ2-7, with a possible D match to TRBD2 (6 bases). This CDR3 is 13 amino acids long. V was cut by 4 bases and J by 3 bases, with 10 bases left in between. The germline V gene has CDR1 MNHEY and CDR2 SVGAGI. The DNA for the CDR3 is TGTGCCAGCAGTTGGCGGGAAAACTACGAGCAGTACTTC. This encodes CASSWRENYEQYF.

This clone was recorded only once. The V call is TRBV6-2 or TRBV6-3, the J call TRBJ1-1; 9 nucleotides align to TRBD1. This CDR3 contains 16 residues. Germline CDR1 and CDR2: MNHEY and SVGEGT. Trimming took 5 bases from V and 4 from J; bases not matched to a gene: 11. The CDR3 sequence: CASSNPGQGSGTEAFF. The CDR3 DNA reads TGTGCCAGCAGTAACCCGGGACAGGGAAGCGGCACTGAAGCTTTCTTT.

The rearrangement uses TRBV19 and TRBJ2-2, with 7 bases aligning to TRBD2. In germline, CDR1 is LNHDA, CDR2 SQIVND (reference sequence). The trim removed 5 bases at V and 9 bases at J, leaving 6 bases unmatched. The CDR3 covers 13 residues. CDR3 DNA: TGTGCCAGTAGTTTCAGCGGGAACAGGGAGCTGTTTTTT. Its protein is CASSFSGNRELFF. Full variable domain (outside the CDR3, taken from reference TRBV19 and TRBJ2-2): DGGITQSPKYLFRKEGQNVTLSCEQNLNHDAMYWYRQDPGQGLRLIYYSQIVNDFQKGDIAEGYSVSREKKESFPLTVTSAQKNPTAFYLCASSFSGNRELFFGEGSRLTVL.

The chain recombines TRBV19 with TRBJ2-7; maybe TRBD2 (6 bases). V lost 4 bases, J lost 6 bases, and 19 bases lay in between. This CDR3 is built from 15 residues. Germline V gene data show CDR1 as LNHDA and CDR2 as SQIVND (reference sequence). The CDR3 nucleotides read TGTGCCAGTAGTACCCAGTCCCGGGCCGGGAGCGAGCAGTACTTC. Translated: CASSTQSRAGSEQYF.

The chain links TRBV19 to TRBJ1-2, with TRBD1 identical over 9 bases. Losses at the gene ends were 5 bases for V and 8 bases for J; bases not matched to a gene: 12. CDR1 is LNHDA, CDR2 SQIVND, per germline (reference sequence). The CDR3 totals 15 residues. The CDR3 DNA reads as TGTGCCAGTAGTGCAAAAGAACAGGGGGCGAGGGGCTACACCTTC. This translates into CASSAKEQGARGYTF.

In this sample, this clone turned up many times. The rearrangement links TRBV5-4 to TRBJ1-2, with a weak D call TRBD1 (6 bases). The V end was cut by 3 bases, the J end by 6 bases, with 15 bases between. The length of the CDR3 is 14 residues. Germline lookup yields CDR1 SGHNT and CDR2 YYREEE (reference sequence). The CDR3 region has the DNA TGTGCCAGCAGCTGGGGGCCAGCGTCTGATGGCTACACCTTC. It is translated as CASSWGPASDGYTF. Using reference TRBV5-4 and TRBJ1-2 for the parts outside the CDR3, the full variable domain is ETGVTQSPTHLIKTRGQQVTLRCSSQSGHNTVSWYQQALGQGPQFIFQYYREEENGRGNFPPRFSGLQFPNYSSELNVNALELDDSALYLCASSWGPASDGYTFGSGTRLTVV.

The chain has TRBV15 and TRBJ1-1; maybe TRBD1 (5 bases). With 1 base removed from V and 5 bases from J, the gap between germline ends came to 14 bases. The CDR3 sequence is 15 residues long. CDR1 is LNHNV, CDR2 YYDKDF, per germline (reference sequence). CDR3 loop: CATSRGGEGWTEAFF. The CDR3 DNA sequence: TGTGCCACCAGCAGAGGGGGGGAAGGGTGGACTGAAGCTTTCTTT.

The gene calls are TRBV5-6 and TRBJ2-3; 11 bases align to TRBD1. The junction had 5 bases not matched to a gene; V was cut back by 3 bases and J by 8 bases. This CDR3 contains 14 residues. Germline-derived CDR1 and CDR2 are SGHDT and YYEEEE. The CDR3 sequence is CASSSRTGGATQYF. CDR3 sequence (DNA): TGTGCCAGCAGCTCGCGGACAGGGGGCGCTACGCAGTATTTT. The full variable domain, completed using reference TRBV5-6 and TRBJ2-3, is DAGVTQSPTHLIKTRGQQVTLRCSPKSGHDTVSWYQQALGQGPQFIFQYYEEEERQRGNFPDRFSGHQFPNYSSELNVNALLLGDSALYLCASSSRTGGATQYFGPGTRLTVL.

Ten or more counts support this clone. The chain joins TRBV6-4 to TRBJ2-2; no definite D call. Trimming pared 0 bases from V and 4 bases from J, leaving 3 bases between. CDR1 MRHNA and CDR2 SNTAGT come from the germline V gene. The CDR3 loop spans 13 amino acids. The CDR3 sequence: CASSDSSTGELFF. CDR3 in DNA: TGTGCCAGCAGTGACTCTAGCACCGGGGAGCTGTTTTTT.

The chain recombines TRBV6-5 with TRBJ2-5; D is possibly TRBD1 (7 bases). V was shortened by 11 bases and J by 5 bases, with 15 bases between the two germline ends. The CDR3 has 12 amino acids. The germline gives CDR1 MNHEY, CDR2 SVGAGI. The CDR3 nucleotides read TGTGCCGGCAAGACAGGGAGGGAGACCCAGTACTTC. Amino acid sequence: CAGKTGRETQYF.

CDR3 sequence reads: CASSPQTGGTAFNEQFF. The DNA for the CDR3 is TGTGCCAGCAGCCCCCAAACGGGCGGGACGGCGTTCAATGAGCAGTTCTTC. The gene calls are TRBV7-6 and TRBJ2-1, with TRBD2 as a possible D gene (6 bases). The germline V and J ends were trimmed by 5 bases and 6 bases, with 23 bases remaining between them. Looked up from germline, CDR1 is SGHVS and CDR2 is FNYEAQ. The CDR3 is 17 residues long.

The rearrangement links TRBV4-1 to TRBJ2-7; TRBD2 aligns across 8 bases. The junction had 8 bases not matched to a gene; V was cut back by 1 base and J by 6 bases. The CDR3 spans 15 residues. Germline lookup yields CDR1 MGHRA and CDR2 YSYEKL. CDR3 in DNA: TGCGCCAGCAGCCAAGGGGGGCTAGCGGGCGCCGAGCAGTACTTC. Translated: CASSQGGLAGAEQYF.

The chain employs TRBV4-2 and TRBJ2-4; the D gene is possibly TRBD2 (7 bases). This CDR3 has 17 amino acids. The germline V gene encodes CDR1 LGHNA and CDR2 YNFKEQ. Trimming removed 0 bases at V and 1 base at J, with 13 bases between. The CDR3 reads CASSQDRGARAKNIQYF. The CDR3 DNA sequence: TGTGCCAGCAGCCAAGATCGGGGGGCGAGGGCCAAAAACATTCAGTACTTC.

This clone was recorded only once. The chain joins TRBV30 to TRBJ2-3; 12 nucleotides align to TRBD2. Germline CDR1 GTSNPN, CDR2 SVGIG (reference sequence). With 4 bases clipped from V and 4 bases from J, the junction kept 18 bases outside the gene matches. This CDR3 is 19 amino acids long. The CDR3 spells CAWISYALAGGGLSDTQYF. In nucleotides, the CDR3 is TGTGCCTGGATCTCGTATGCCCTAGCGGGAGGGGGCCTCTCAGATACGCAGTATTTT.

This clone was seen just once. The J gene is TRBJ2-7, the V gene TRBV5-1; D might be TRBD1 (6 bases). Germline CDR1 reads SGHRS; CDR2 reads YFSETQ. Trimming shortened V by 4 bases and J by 6 bases, and 20 bases separated the two germline ends. The CDR3 contains 15 residues. CDR3 protein: CASSPWGRAVREQYF. CDR3 sequence (DNA): TGCGCCAGCAGCCCATGGGGGCGGGCCGTTCGCGAGCAGTACTTC.